Ten or more counts support the clone carrying this TCR beta chain. What it binds is not known. This sample was included in a study of neurological immune-mediated disorders. Overall study findings and caveats: Expanded clones shared no identical CDR3 amino acid sequences across subjects, which suggested private TCR-beta repertoires in all groups.

The cDNA came from 5'RACE, which used 10-nucleotide random UMIs. From the 5' RACE reads, TCRdb called clonotypes with MiXCR, one entry per CDR3 protein. The sample carries tens of thousands of distinct CDR3 sequences, just over 2.5% recorded once. CDR3 length: 11 residues. The V and J ends lost 5 bases and 12 bases respectively, with 11 bases between them. Germline V lookup: CDR1 SGHAT, CDR2 FQNNGV. The receptor comes from a woman in her thirties with multiple sclerosis. The sequencing input was PBMCs. The chain links TRBV11-2 to TRBJ2-1; TRBD2 might be the D (5 bases). The CDR3 region is CASSLSGVQFF. The CDR3 nucleotides read TGTGCCAGCAGCCTGAGCGGTGTGCAGTTCTTC. Combining the CDR3 with reference TRBV11-2 and TRBJ2-1 gives the whole variable domain EAGVAQSPRYKIIEKRQSVAFWCNPISGHATLYWYQQILGQGPKLLIQFQNNGVVDDSQLPKDRFSAERLKGVDSTLKIQPAKLEDSAVYLCASSLSGVQFFGPGTRLTVL.